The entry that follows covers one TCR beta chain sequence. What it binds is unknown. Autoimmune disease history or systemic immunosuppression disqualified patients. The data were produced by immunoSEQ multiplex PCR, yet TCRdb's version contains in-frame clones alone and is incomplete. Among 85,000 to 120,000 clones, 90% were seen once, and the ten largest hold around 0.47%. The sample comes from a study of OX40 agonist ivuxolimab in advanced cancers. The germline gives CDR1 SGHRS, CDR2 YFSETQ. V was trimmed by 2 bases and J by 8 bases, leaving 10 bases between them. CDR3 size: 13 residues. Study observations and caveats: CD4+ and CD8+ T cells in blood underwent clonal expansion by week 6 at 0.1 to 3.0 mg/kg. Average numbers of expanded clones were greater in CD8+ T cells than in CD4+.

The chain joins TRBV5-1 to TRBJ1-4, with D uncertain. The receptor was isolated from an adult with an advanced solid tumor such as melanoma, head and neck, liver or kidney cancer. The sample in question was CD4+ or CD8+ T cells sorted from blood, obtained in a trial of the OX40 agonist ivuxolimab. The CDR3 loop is CASSLRPEEKLFF. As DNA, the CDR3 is TGCGCCAGCAGCTTACGGCCTGAAGAAAAACTGTTTTTT.